Following are 25 T cell receptor beta chains from one sample sequenced in a study of cytomegalovirus exposure and HLA in healthy donors. The PCR had 60 Vbeta and 13 Jbeta primers. Using immunoSEQ multiplex PCR, the repertoire was profiled, and TCRdb retains in-frame clones only, with some absent. This sample's table reports tens of thousands of clones. Sequencing input: PBMCs. These receptors were taken from a man aged 50-60 years in good health and CMV-seronegative.

The chain uses TRBV5-6 and TRBJ2-6; D possibly corresponds to TRBD2 (5 bases). The germline V and J ends were trimmed by 4 bases and 0 bases, with 11 bases remaining between them. CDR1 is SGHDT, CDR2 YYEEEE, per germline. CDR3 size: 16 residues. CDR3 sequence reads: CASSPDGDSGANVLTF. The CDR3, as DNA: TGTGCCAGCAGCCCGGACGGGGACTCTGGGGCCAACGTCCTGACTTTC.

The chain links TRBV7-9 to TRBJ1-5; 9 bases map to TRBD1. CDR1 and CDR2 (germline): SEHNR, FQNEAQ (reference sequence). With V trimmed by 2 bases and J by 7 bases, 9 bases remained unmatched. The CDR3 has 16 amino acids. This CDR3 reads CASSLHGQGWGQPQHF. Written as DNA, the CDR3 is TGTGCCAGCAGCTTACATGGACAGGGGTGGGGGCAGCCCCAGCATTTT.

The chain couples TRBV6-5 to TRBJ2-1, with 8 positions matching TRBD1. The CDR3 contains 14 residues. Germline V gives CDR1 MNHEY, CDR2 SVGAGI. The J segment lost 6 bases and the V segment lost 10 bases, leaving 11 bases of the junction unmatched. The chain's CDR3 is CATSRTGSFNEQFF. CDR3 bases: TGTGCCACCTCTCGGACAGGGTCTTTCAATGAGCAGTTCTTC.

The chain employs TRBV30 and TRBJ1-5, with TRBD1 identical over 12 bases. Germline CDR1 and CDR2: GTSNPN and SVGIG (reference sequence). Trimming removed 2 bases from V and 7 bases from J; junction bases left unmatched: 6. This CDR3 has 15 residues. Here the CDR3 reads CAWSSGQGAGQPQHF. DNA of the CDR3: TGTGCCTGGAGTTCGGGACAGGGGGCAGGGCAGCCCCAGCATTTT.

V is TRBV2 and J is TRBJ1-1; a weak D match, TRBD1 (6 bases). Germline values: CDR1 SNHLY, CDR2 FYNNEI. This CDR3 has 14 residues. The germline V and J ends were trimmed by 3 bases and 1 base, with 9 bases remaining between them. The CDR3 region has the DNA TGTGCCAGCAGTGAGCCGACAGGGAACACTGAAGCTTTCTTT. Protein product: CASSEPTGNTEAFF.

This CDR3 reads CASSLMDRALPMNQPQHF. The CDR3 DNA sequence: TGTGCCAGCAGCTTGATGGACAGGGCTCTCCCCATGAATCAGCCCCAGCATTTT. This sequence joins TRBV5-8 and TRBJ1-5, with 8 bases fitting TRBD1. There are 18 residues in the CDR3. J lost 4 bases, V lost 1 base, and 13 bases had no gene match. Germline V gene data show CDR1 as SGHTS and CDR2 as YDEGEE.

The chain joins TRBV6-4 to TRBJ2-7; 7 nucleotides agree with TRBD2. Germline V gene data show CDR1 as MRHNA and CDR2 as SNTAGT. The V segment lost 4 bases and the J segment 2 bases; nucleotides outside the gene matches: 11. This CDR3 region has 16 residues. CDR3 bases: TGTGCCAGCAGTGCCGGGGGGAGGGGCTGCACCTACGAGCAGTACTTC. Translating gives CASSAGGRGCTYEQYF.

The chain couples TRBV6-1 to TRBJ2-7, with a weak D call TRBD1 (6 bases). The CDR3 loop spans 14 amino acids. The germline V gene encodes CDR1 MNHNS and CDR2 SASEGT. V was pared by 4 bases and J by 0 bases, with 10 bases between. The CDR3 loop is CASSVDSHSYEQYF. As DNA, the CDR3 is TGTGCCAGCAGTGTGGACAGCCACTCCTACGAGCAGTACTTC.

CDR3 residues: CASSVGGTASISYNEQFF. The CDR3 region has the DNA TGTGCCAGCAGCGTAGGCGGGACGGCATCCATATCCTACAATGAGCAGTTCTTC. The rearrangement links TRBV9 to TRBJ2-1; D may be TRBD2 (6 bases). This CDR3 has 18 amino acids. The ends were cut back, 0 bases at V and 1 base at J, with 17 bases in the middle. In germline, CDR1 is SGDLS, CDR2 YYNGEE.

The chain carries TRBV28 and TRBJ2-2; D is unclear. V was shortened by 2 bases and J by 9 bases, with 7 bases between the two germline ends. This CDR3 region has 12 residues. CDR1 is MDHEN, CDR2 SYDVKM, per germline. The CDR3 reads CASSLSVRELFF. The CDR3 DNA is TGTGCCAGCAGTTTAAGCGTAAGGGAGCTGTTTTTT.

The chain carries TRBV2 and TRBJ1-4; no clear D gene. CDR1 and CDR2 (germline): SNHLY, FYNNEI. Trimming cost V 6 bases and J 10 bases, with 12 bases left between them. This CDR3 has 12 residues. The CDR3 region has the DNA TGTGCCAGCAGACCAACCCGGGGAAAACTGTTTTTT. It is translated as CASRPTRGKLFF.

CDR3 in DNA: TGTGCCAGCACCAACAGGGGGCGCGATGGCCCCCTCCACTTT. It specifies CASTNRGRDGPLHF. This rearrangement joins TRBV5-4 to TRBJ1-6, with 9 bases matching TRBD1. The CDR3 runs to 14 residues. Trimming cost V 6 bases and J 13 bases; bases outside gene matches: 11. Germline V lookup: CDR1 SGHNT, CDR2 YYREEE (reference sequence).

The CDR3 DNA sequence: TGTGCCAGCTCTCCCGGGGACAAACACTACGAGCAGTACTTC. It translates to CASSPGDKHYEQYF. The chain carries TRBV9 and TRBJ2-7; D perhaps matches TRBD1 (6 bases). Trimming cost V 7 bases and J 3 bases, with 17 bases left between them. The CDR3 runs to 14 residues. The germline CDR1 and CDR2 sequences are SGDLS and YYNGEE.

CDR3 loop: CASSTQRAANYGYTF. CDR3 in DNA: TGTGCCAGCAGCACTCAGAGGGCTGCGAACTATGGCTACACCTTC. The V and J genes are TRBV7-2 and TRBJ1-2; no reliable D call. Per germline, CDR1 SGHTA and CDR2 FQGNSA. The CDR3 sequence is 15 residues long. V was pared by 5 bases and J by 2 bases, with 15 bases between.

The rearrangement links TRBV5-1 to TRBJ2-6; D is unclear. V was clipped by 4 bases and J by 1 base, with 6 bases between them. Germline V lookup: CDR1 SGHRS, CDR2 YFSETQ. The CDR3 totals 14 residues. In DNA, the CDR3 is TGCGCCAGCAGCCAAAATTCTGGGGCCAACGTCCTGACTTTC. This sequence encodes CASSQNSGANVLTF.

V usage is TRBV2 and J usage is TRBJ1-1; D not certain. V gave up 5 bases and J gave up 3 bases, with 4 bases separating them. The CDR3 totals 11 residues. Germline CDR1 reads SNHLY; CDR2 reads FYNNEI. The CDR3 DNA reads TGTGCCAGCAGTTATTACACTGAAGCTTTCTTT. This encodes CASSYYTEAFF.

V and J are TRBV4-3 and TRBJ2-1; TRBD1 matches 9 bases. The CDR3 loop spans 14 amino acids. With 4 bases clipped from V and 4 bases from J, the junction kept 2 bases outside the gene matches. CDR1 LGHNA and CDR2 YSLEER come from the germline V gene. The CDR3: CASSPGQGYNEQFF. The DNA of the CDR3 is TGCGCCAGCAGCCCGGGACAGGGATACAATGAGCAGTTCTTC.

The gene calls are TRBV28 and TRBJ2-7, with 7 positions matching TRBD2. CDR3 size: 16 residues. Unmatched junction bases numbered 10, after V lost 3 bases and J lost 2 bases. The V gene's germline CDR1 is MDHEN and CDR2 SYDVKM. The CDR3, as DNA: TGTGCCAGCAGTTTTGCCCTCAGCGGGGCGACCTACGAGCAGTACTTC. Its translation is CASSFALSGATYEQYF. Combining the CDR3 with reference TRBV28 and TRBJ2-7 gives the whole variable domain DVKVTQSSRYLVKRTGEKVFLECVQDMDHENMFWYRQDPGLGLRLIYFSYDVKMKEKGDIPEGYSVSREKKERFSLILESASTNQTSMYLCASSFALSGATYEQYFGPGTRLTVT.

V gene TRBV9 combines with J gene TRBJ2-3; D not certain. The CDR3 extends over 17 amino acids. Germline V gene data show CDR1 as SGDLS and CDR2 as YYNGEE. Between the trimmed V and J ends, which lost 3 bases and 0 bases, there was a span of 17 bases. CDR3 sequence (DNA): TGTGCCAGCAGCGGAACACGTAGCCTTAAAAGCACAGATACGCAGTATTTT. Translating it yields CASSGTRSLKSTDTQYF.

The chain is built from TRBV5-6 and TRBJ2-3; D is perhaps TRBD1 (6 bases). There are 15 residues in the CDR3. Trimming took 0 bases from V and 3 from J, leaving 11 bases between them. Germline V gene data show CDR1 as SGHDT and CDR2 as YYEEEE. CDR3 sequence reads: CASSLGGDITDTQYF. The CDR3 bases are TGTGCCAGCAGCTTGGGAGGGGACATAACAGATACGCAGTATTTT.

The chain uses TRBV19 and TRBJ2-1; D gene ambiguous. The germline V and J ends were trimmed by 3 bases and 8 bases, with 14 bases remaining between them. The CDR3 has 14 residues. Germline V gives CDR1 LNHDA, CDR2 SQIVND (reference sequence). The CDR3 reads CASSMRPPFDEQFF. CDR3 nucleotide sequence: TGTGCCAGTAGTATGCGGCCCCCGTTCGATGAGCAGTTCTTC.

The chain recombines TRBV4-1 with TRBJ1-2; D is ambiguous. The CDR3 covers 16 residues. The germline gives CDR1 MGHRA, CDR2 YSYEKL. The V and J ends lost 4 bases and 3 bases respectively, with 18 bases between them. CDR3 protein: CASSPTRQELDYGYTF. DNA of the CDR3: TGCGCCAGCAGCCCAACCCGACAAGAGCTCGACTATGGCTACACCTTC.

The chain carries TRBV19 and TRBJ1-2; 10 bases are a match to TRBD1. Per the germline V gene, CDR1 is LNHDA and CDR2 is SQIVND (reference sequence). The CDR3 length is 18 residues. Germline trimming cut 5 bases from V and 4 bases from J; bases unmatched to any gene: 16. CDR3 protein: CASSPDTGTGAFPYGYTF. The DNA of the CDR3 is TGTGCCAGTAGTCCGGACACTGGGACAGGGGCTTTTCCCTATGGCTACACCTTC. The full variable domain, rest sourced from reference TRBV19 and TRBJ1-2, is DGGITQSPKYLFRKEGQNVTLSCEQNLNHDAMYWYRQDPGQGLRLIYYSQIVNDFQKGDIAEGYSVSREKKESFPLTVTSAQKNPTAFYLCASSPDTGTGAFPYGYTFGSGTRLTVV.

The chain has TRBV18 and TRBJ1-5; D unclear. The CDR3 sequence is 16 residues long. V was cut by 4 bases and J by 6 bases, with 19 bases left in between. Germline CDR1 KGHSH, CDR2 LQKENI. CDR3 sequence reads: CASSRAGFQVGQPQHF. CDR3 DNA sequence: TGTGCCAGCTCACGCGCGGGGTTCCAAGTAGGTCAGCCCCAGCATTTT. Full variable domain (rest looked up from reference TRBV18 and TRBJ1-5): NAGVMQNPRHLVRRRGQEARLRCSPMKGHSHVYWYRQLPEEGLKFMVYLQKENIIDESGMPKERFSAEFPKEGPSILRIQQVVRGDSAAYFCASSRAGFQVGQPQHFGDGTRLSIL.

The V and J genes are TRBV18 and TRBJ2-5, with D perhaps TRBD1 (6 bases). The CDR3 is 17 residues long. V shed 0 bases and J shed 5 bases, with 19 bases lying between them. Germline V CDR1 and CDR2: KGHSH, LQKENI. The chain's CDR3 is CASSPPLVTGSGETQYF. CDR3 coding DNA: TGTGCCAGCTCACCACCCCTCGTCACAGGGTCGGGGGAGACCCAGTACTTC.